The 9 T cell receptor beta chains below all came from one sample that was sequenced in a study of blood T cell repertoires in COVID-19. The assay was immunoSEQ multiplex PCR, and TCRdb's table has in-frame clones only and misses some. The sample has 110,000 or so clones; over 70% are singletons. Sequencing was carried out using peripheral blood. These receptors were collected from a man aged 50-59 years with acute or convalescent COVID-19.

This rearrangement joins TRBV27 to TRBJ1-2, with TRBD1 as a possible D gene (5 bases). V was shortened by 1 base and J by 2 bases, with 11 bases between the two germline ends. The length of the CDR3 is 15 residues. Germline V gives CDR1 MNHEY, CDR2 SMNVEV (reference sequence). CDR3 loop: CASSLWAQGNYGYTF. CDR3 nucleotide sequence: TGTGCCAGCAGTTTATGGGCCCAGGGAAACTATGGCTACACCTTC.

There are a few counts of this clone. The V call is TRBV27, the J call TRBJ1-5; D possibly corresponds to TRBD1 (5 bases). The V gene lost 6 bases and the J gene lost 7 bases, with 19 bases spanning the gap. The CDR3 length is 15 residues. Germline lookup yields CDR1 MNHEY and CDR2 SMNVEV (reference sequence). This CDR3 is CASRPQAGAGQPQHF. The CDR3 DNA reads TGTGCCAGCAGACCCCAAGCTGGGGCCGGGCAGCCCCAGCATTTT.

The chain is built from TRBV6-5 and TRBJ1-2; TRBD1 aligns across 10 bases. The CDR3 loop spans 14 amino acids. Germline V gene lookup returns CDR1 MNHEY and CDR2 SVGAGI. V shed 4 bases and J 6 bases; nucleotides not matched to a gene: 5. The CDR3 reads CASSSPGTGDGYTF. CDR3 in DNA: TGTGCCAGCAGTTCCCCCGGGACAGGGGATGGCTACACCTTC.

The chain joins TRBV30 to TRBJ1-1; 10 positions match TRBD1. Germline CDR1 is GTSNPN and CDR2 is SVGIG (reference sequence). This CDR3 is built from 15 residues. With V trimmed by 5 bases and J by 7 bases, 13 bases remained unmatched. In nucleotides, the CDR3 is TGTGCCTGGCGCCCCCCTCGACAGGGGGCGGTTGAAGCTTTCTTT. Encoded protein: CAWRPPRQGAVEAFF.

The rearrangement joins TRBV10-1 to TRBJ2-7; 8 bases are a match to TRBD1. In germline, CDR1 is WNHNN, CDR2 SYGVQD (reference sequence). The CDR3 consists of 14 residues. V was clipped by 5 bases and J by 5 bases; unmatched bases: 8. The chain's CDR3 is CASSRSGGNDEQYF. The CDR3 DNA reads TGCGCCAGCAGTAGGTCAGGGGGCAACGACGAGCAGTACTTC.

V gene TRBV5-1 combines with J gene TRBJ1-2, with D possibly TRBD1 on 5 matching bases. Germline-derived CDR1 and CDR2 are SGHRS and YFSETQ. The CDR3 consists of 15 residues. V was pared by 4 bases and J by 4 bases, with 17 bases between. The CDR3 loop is CASSEATGGIYGYTF. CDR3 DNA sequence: TGCGCCAGCAGCGAAGCAACAGGAGGGATCTATGGCTACACCTTC.

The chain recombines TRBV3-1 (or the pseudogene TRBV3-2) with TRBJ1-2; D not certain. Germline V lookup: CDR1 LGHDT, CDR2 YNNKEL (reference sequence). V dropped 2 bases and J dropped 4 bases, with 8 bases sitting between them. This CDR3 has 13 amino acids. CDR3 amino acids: CASSQSLAYGYTF. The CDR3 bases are TGTGCCAGCAGCCAATCATTGGCCTATGGCTACACCTTC.

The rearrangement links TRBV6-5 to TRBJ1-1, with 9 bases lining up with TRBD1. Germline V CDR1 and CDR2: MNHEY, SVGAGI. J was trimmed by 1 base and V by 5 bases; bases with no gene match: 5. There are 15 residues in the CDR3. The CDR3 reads CASSRDRVSNTEAFF. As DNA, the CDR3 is TGTGCCAGCAGTCGGGACAGGGTTTCGAACACTGAAGCTTTCTTT.

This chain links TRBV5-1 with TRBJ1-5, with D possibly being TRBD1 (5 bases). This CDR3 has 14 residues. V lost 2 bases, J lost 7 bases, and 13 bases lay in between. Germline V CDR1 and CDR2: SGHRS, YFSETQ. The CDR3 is CASSFGPAGQPQHF. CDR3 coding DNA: TGCGCCAGCAGCTTCGGACCGGCAGGGCAGCCCCAGCATTTT.